This is a list of T cell receptor beta chains from one sample in a study of T cell responses to AZD1222 COVID-19 vaccine. Clones were sequenced by immunoSEQ multiplex PCR, and TCRdb holds only the in-frame ones, with some missing. The data hold 65,000 to 85,000 clones, with roughly 90% observed a single time. Source: peripheral blood, taken on day 0 of AZD1222 vaccination. These TCRs come from an adult in good health. CDR3s leave out the opening cysteine and the closing phenylalanine or tryptophan.

>TRBV24-1|TRBJ2-1
ATSGLAGGPNEQF
>TRBV28|TRBJ2-3
ASSLRAELYSTDTQY
>TRBV27|TRBJ1-2
ASRWMTGTVYGYT
>TRBV7-9|TRBJ1-5
ASSAEGVRGNQPQH
>TRBV27|TRBJ1-2
ASSMDRAGFNYGYT
>TRBV12-3/TRBV12-4|TRBJ2-7
ASSLMRVREQY
>TRBV7-3|TRBJ1-5
ASSLTESQPQH
>TRBV4-1|TRBJ1-5
ASSQRTGDAGPQH
>TRBV5-1|TRBJ1-6
ASSLLPAGETYNSPLH
>TRBV2|TRBJ2-2
ASLRDYYTGELF
>TRBV25-1|TRBJ2-7
ASRETGRGGEQY